This entry lists 2 T cell receptor beta chains sequenced from one sample in a study of PD-1 blockade in mismatch repair-deficient tumors. Using immunoSEQ multiplex PCR, the repertoire was profiled, and TCRdb retains in-frame clones only, with some absent. The sample includes about 100,000 clones, 70% to 85% seen only once; the top ten take about 6.3%. This specimen was peripheral blood, taken roughly 36 weeks after starting pembrolizumab. Every receptor here comes from an adult with mismatch repair-deficient cancer.

This chain's CDR3 is CASSFLPDTQYF. The CDR3 region has the DNA TGTGCCAGCAGCTTTCTCCCAGATACGCAGTATTTT. V and J are TRBV7-3 and TRBJ2-3; D gene uncertain. The germline V and J ends were trimmed by 3 bases and 4 bases, with 5 bases remaining between them. CDR3 length: 12 residues. Germline loops: CDR1 SGHTA, CDR2 FQGTGA. The full variable domain, completed using reference TRBV7-3 and TRBJ2-3, is GAGVSQTPSNKVTEKGKYVELRCDPISGHTALYWYRQSLGQGPEFLIYFQGTGAADDSGLPNDRFFAVRPEGSVSTLKIQRTERGDSAVYLCASSFLPDTQYFGPGTRLTVL.

The chain employs TRBV7-9 and TRBJ1-2; D is perhaps TRBD1 (5 bases). This CDR3 has 15 amino acids. V dropped 5 bases and J dropped 2 bases, with 15 bases sitting between them. The germline CDR1 and CDR2 sequences are SEHNR and FQNEAQ (reference sequence). The CDR3 protein is CASSISGTLNYGYTF. The CDR3 DNA is TGTGCCAGCAGCATATCAGGGACCTTAAACTATGGCTACACCTTC.